This T cell receptor (beta chain) was sequenced during a study of CD8+ T cells in alopecia areata. General study findings and limits: Elevated clonality characterized lesional scalp relative to normal scalp, particularly in alopecia totalis/universalis.

A note on this clone: Its antigen is unknown.

Per germline, CDR1 SGHAT and CDR2 FQNNGV. The CDR3 totals 15 residues. J was trimmed by 2 bases and V by 1 base; bases with no gene match: 3. RNA, once extracted, was reverse transcribed into cDNA for use as the sequencing template. Assay: immunoSEQ multiplex PCR; the TCRdb copy retains only in-frame clones and omits some. The table includes 90,000 to 130,000 clones, approximately 59% detected once. The V call is TRBV11-2, the J call TRBJ2-5, with 8 bases identical to TRBD2. The source material was CD8+ T cells sorted from blood. The clonotype was recovered from a human donor in good health. CDR3 protein: CASSLVGGEQETQYF. In DNA, the CDR3 is TGTGCCAGCAGCTTAGTCGGGGGGGAACAAGAGACCCAGTACTTC.